The rows below give T cell receptor beta chains drawn from one sample of a study of T cell responses to AZD1222 COVID-19 vaccine. Profiling relied on immunoSEQ multiplex PCR, and the TCRdb table lists in-frame clones only, not all of them. This sample has 110,000 to 150,000 clones, with over 75% found just once. Sequenced material: peripheral blood, taken on day 0 of AZD1222 vaccination. The receptors originated from an adult in good health. Each CDR3 is given with its conserved first and last residue. D genes are given only for firm matches. Clone size is given for some rows only: seen once, a few or many times, or a class if the clone is expanded.

cdr3_aa: CASRSMKLAGGLNEQFF
cdr3_nt: TGTGCCAGCAGGAGCATGAAACTAGCGGGAGGGTTGAATGAGCAGTTCTTC
j_call: TRBJ2-1
d_call: TRBD2
clone_size: NA
v_call: TRBV28

cdr3_aa: CASSERQTSKQYF
cdr3_nt: TGTGCCAGCAGTGAAAGACAGACTAGTAAGCAGTATTTT
j_call: TRBJ2-3
d_call: NA
clone_size: NA
v_call: TRBV6-4

cdr3_aa: CASSPQPTPYSSYEQYF
cdr3_nt: TGCGCCAGCAGCCCCCAACCGACCCCGTACAGCTCCTACGAGCAGTACTTC
j_call: TRBJ2-7
d_call: NA
clone_size: NA
v_call: TRBV5-1

cdr3_aa: CASSPGVQPQHF
cdr3_nt: TGTGCCAGTAGCCCCGGGGTTCAGCCCCAGCATTTT
j_call: TRBJ1-5
d_call: NA
clone_size: few
v_call: TRBV19

cdr3_aa: CASSFMEGQGATYEQYF
cdr3_nt: TGTGCCAGCAGTTTCATGGAAGGACAGGGGGCCACCTACGAGCAGTACTTC
j_call: TRBJ2-7
d_call: TRBD1
clone_size: NA
v_call: TRBV28

cdr3_aa: CASSPYGGAGEKLFF
cdr3_nt: TGTGCCAGCAGCCCATACGGGGGGGCGGGAGAAAAACTGTTTTTT
j_call: TRBJ1-4
d_call: NA
clone_size: NA
v_call: TRBV9

cdr3_aa: CASSEVSSGSYEQYF
cdr3_nt: TGTGCCAGCAGTGAAGTGTCTAGCGGCTCGTACGAGCAGTACTTC
j_call: TRBJ2-7
d_call: TRBD2
clone_size: NA
v_call: TRBV6-1

cdr3_aa: CASSTTTGKASTDTQYF
cdr3_nt: TGTGCCAGCAGCACGACAACGGGGAAGGCTAGCACAGATACGCAGTATTTT
j_call: TRBJ2-3
d_call: NA
clone_size: NA
v_call: TRBV21-1

cdr3_aa: CASSWNYGYTF
cdr3_nt: TGTGCCAGCAGTTGGAACTATGGCTACACCTTC
j_call: TRBJ1-2
d_call: NA
clone_size: NA
v_call: TRBV6-2/TRBV6-3

cdr3_aa: CASSLAGPQFF
cdr3_nt: TGTGCCAGCAGCTTAGCGGGGCCGCAGTTCTTC
j_call: TRBJ2-1
d_call: NA
clone_size: NA
v_call: TRBV13

cdr3_aa: CASRLRFDYTGELFF
cdr3_nt: TGTGCCAGCAGACTGCGGTTCGATTACACCGGGGAGCTGTTTTTT
j_call: TRBJ2-2
d_call: NA
clone_size: NA
v_call: TRBV5-5

cdr3_aa: CSVLFSTGDYGYTF
cdr3_nt: TGCAGCGTTCTATTCTCCACGGGGGACTATGGCTACACCTTC
j_call: TRBJ1-2
d_call: NA
clone_size: NA
v_call: TRBV29-1

cdr3_aa: CASSLRRGTDTQYF
cdr3_nt: TGTGCCAGCAGCCTCCGCCGGGGTACAGATACGCAGTATTTT
j_call: TRBJ2-3
d_call: NA
clone_size: NA
v_call: TRBV7-2

cdr3_aa: CASSPGQNNYGYTF
cdr3_nt: TGCGCCAGCAGCCCGGGACAGAATAACTATGGCTACACCTTC
j_call: TRBJ1-2
d_call: TRBD1
clone_size: NA
v_call: TRBV5-1

cdr3_aa: CASSVGSGRSYNEQFF
cdr3_nt: TGTGCCAGCAGCGTAGGTAGCGGGAGGTCCTACAATGAGCAGTTCTTC
j_call: TRBJ2-1
d_call: TRBD2
clone_size: NA
v_call: TRBV9

cdr3_aa: CASSKDMGRTEAFF
cdr3_nt: TGTGCCAGCAGCAAGGACATGGGTCGGACTGAAGCTTTCTTT
j_call: TRBJ1-1
d_call: NA
clone_size: NA
v_call: TRBV7-8

cdr3_aa: CASSPTGTDTQYF
cdr3_nt: TGTGCCAGCAGCCCGACTGGCACAGATACGCAGTATTTT
j_call: TRBJ2-3
d_call: NA
clone_size: once
v_call: TRBV5-6

cdr3_aa: CASSNQGATYNEQFF
cdr3_nt: TGCGCCAGCAGCAACCAGGGGGCCACCTACAATGAGCAGTTCTTC
j_call: TRBJ2-1
d_call: TRBD1
clone_size: once
v_call: TRBV5-1